Below are 23 T cell receptor beta chains sequenced from a single sample in a study of response to subunit inactivated influenza vaccine. TCRdb re-analysed the RT-PCR reads in MiXCR, keeping a single row per CDR3 protein. The repertoire includes fewer than 750,000 distinct CDR3 sequences, 14% of them detected once, and 11% sits in the top ten. The material was PBMCs from blood, obtained approximately 13 days after vaccination. The receptors were sampled from a man between 50 and 59 years old who received an inactivated influenza vaccine.

V gene TRBV12-3 or TRBV12-4 combines with J gene TRBJ2-1; 8 bases fit TRBD2. The CDR3 is made up of 16 amino acids. J gave up 4 bases and V 5 bases, and 10 bases lay outside the gene matches. CDR3 bases: TGTGCCAGCAGTCCTTCCGGGGGGGGGGTTTACAATGAGCAGTTCTTC. It encodes CASSPSGGGVYNEQFF.

This clonotype was detected many times. V gene TRBV12-3 or TRBV12-4 combines with J gene TRBJ2-7; tentatively, D is TRBD1 or TRBD2 (6 bases each). This CDR3 is built from 15 residues. V dropped 7 bases and J dropped 2 bases, with 18 bases sitting between them. The CDR3 DNA reads as TGTGCCAGCACCTTGGGTGGGGGGCTACCCTACGAGCAGTACTTC. This translates into CASTLGGGLPYEQYF.

This chain connects TRBV7-6 to TRBJ2-3; 8 bases match TRBD2. This CDR3 contains 16 residues. Per germline, CDR1 SGHVS and CDR2 FNYEAQ. J was trimmed by 1 base and V by 1 base; bases with no gene match: 4. In nucleotides, the CDR3 is TGTGCCAGCAGCTTAGGTGCGGGAGGAGGCACAGATACGCAGTATTTT. Its protein is CASSLGAGGGTDTQYF.

This clonotype was detected only a few times. The CDR3: CASSLANRGPKFYNEQFF. The CDR3, as DNA: TGTGCCAGCAGCTTAGCTAACAGGGGTCCTAAATTTTACAATGAGCAGTTCTTC. V is TRBV7-2 and J is TRBJ2-1, with TRBD1 identical over 7 bases. After removal of 0 bases from V and 4 bases from J, the junction contained 12 bases not matched to a gene. The length of the CDR3 is 18 residues. The V gene's germline CDR1 is SGHTA and CDR2 FQGNSA.

This chain joins TRBV29-1 and TRBJ1-2; D not certain. The V and J ends lost 7 bases and 0 bases respectively, with 9 bases between them. The CDR3 length is 12 residues. Germline-derived CDR1 and CDR2 are SQVTM and ANQGSEA. CDR3 sequence (DNA): TGCAGCGCAGACGGTGCTAACTATGGCTACACCTTC. Protein product: CSADGANYGYTF.

This clonotype was detected only a few times. This chain uses TRBV7-9 with TRBJ2-3, with TRBD1 matching over 9 bases. Germline CDR1 reads SEHNR; CDR2 reads FQNEAQ (reference sequence). The CDR3 is 13 residues long. With V trimmed by 5 bases and J by 8 bases, 5 bases remained unmatched. The CDR3, as DNA: TGTGCCAGCAGCGCACAGGGGGCTGGTACGCAGTATTTT. Protein sequence: CASSAQGAGTQYF.

Only a few counts were recorded for this clonotype. The V call is TRBV5-1, the J call TRBJ1-1; no reliable D call. The CDR3 is 15 amino acids. V was shortened by 3 bases and J by 1 base, with 13 bases between the two germline ends. Germline values: CDR1 SGHRS, CDR2 YFSETQ. CDR3 coding DNA: TGCGCCAGCAGCTCGGGTACTCGAGGGAACACTGAAGCTTTCTTT. Residues: CASSSGTRGNTEAFF.

The chain carries TRBV7-8 and TRBJ2-5; D not resolved. This CDR3 region has 14 residues. The germline V gene has CDR1 SGHVS and CDR2 FQNEAQ. V was trimmed by 1 base and J by 3 bases, leaving 9 bases between them. The CDR3 DNA is TGTGCCAGCAGCTTAGGGGTAGGGAAAGAGACCCAGTACTTC. It codes for CASSLGVGKETQYF.

This clonotype was detected only a few times. The chain uses TRBV6-2 or TRBV6-3 and TRBJ2-5, with 9 bases lining up with TRBD2. CDR1 and CDR2 from the germline V gene are MNHEY and SVGEGT. V lost 5 bases and J lost 0; bases outside the gene matches: 10. The CDR3 consists of 17 residues. The chain's CDR3 is CASSTGTSGWYQETQYF. The DNA of the CDR3 is TGTGCCAGCAGTACCGGTACTAGCGGGTGGTACCAAGAGACCCAGTACTTC.

This clonotype was detected only a few times. A read error may account for a junction end that differs from germline. This chain connects TRBV29-1 to TRBJ2-4; 8 bases map to TRBD2. The CDR3 is 13 amino acids. Germline V CDR1 and CDR2: SQVTM, ANQGSEA. The CDR3 protein is CSVKGLAQNIQYF. In DNA, the CDR3 is TGCAGCGTCAAAGGACTAGCCCAAAACATTCAGTACTTC.

The chain recombines TRBV5-1 with TRBJ2-7; no definite D call. Germline lookup yields CDR1 SGHRS and CDR2 YFSETQ. The CDR3 runs 14 residues. V lost 0 bases and J 1 base, leaving 8 bases between the germline ends. CDR3 sequence reads: CASSLDSPSYEQYF. CDR3 nucleotides: TGCGCCAGCAGCTTGGACAGCCCTTCCTACGAGCAGTACTTC.

This clonotype was seen more than once but under ten times. This rearrangement joins TRBV28 to TRBJ1-4; TRBD1 might be the D (5 bases). The CDR3 has 15 residues. Germline assignment: CDR1 MDHEN and CDR2 SYDVKM. The V and J ends lost 6 bases and 2 bases respectively, with 13 bases between them. The CDR3 here is CASSLGGITNEKLFF. In DNA, the CDR3 is TGTGCCAGCAGCCTGGGGGGAATCACTAATGAAAAACTGTTTTTT. The variable domain in full, with the rest retrieved from reference TRBV28 and TRBJ1-4, is DVKVTQSSRYLVKRTGEKVFLECVQDMDHENMFWYRQDPGLGLRLIYFSYDVKMKEKGDIPEGYSVSREKKERFSLILESASTNQTSMYLCASSLGGITNEKLFFGSGTQLSVL.

The CDR3 here is CASRQGANQPQHF. In DNA form, the CDR3 reads TGCGCCAGCAGACAGGGGGCAAATCAGCCCCAGCATTTT. J is TRBJ1-5 and V is TRBV5-1, with 9 positions matching TRBD1. Unmatched junction bases numbered 1, after V lost 5 bases and J lost 4 bases. CDR1 is SGHRS, CDR2 YFSETQ, per germline. The CDR3 is 13 amino acids.

This chain links TRBV12-3 or TRBV12-4 with TRBJ2-3; weak D call: TRBD2 (6 bases). CDR3 length: 12 residues. V was clipped by 4 bases and J by 6 bases, with 8 bases between them. This CDR3 is CASSWRGDTQYF. CDR3 sequence (DNA): TGTGCCAGCAGTTGGAGGGGCGATACGCAGTATTTT.

The chain has TRBV7-9 and TRBJ2-3; D may be TRBD1 or TRBD2 (5 bases each). The CDR3 has 17 amino acids. The ends were cut back, 3 bases at V and 2 bases at J, with 18 bases in the middle. Germline V gene lookup returns CDR1 SEHNR and CDR2 FQNEAQ (reference sequence). The CDR3 sequence: CASSLGPGKADTDTQYF. The CDR3 DNA is TGTGCCAGCAGCTTGGGGCCGGGGAAGGCGGACACAGATACGCAGTATTTT.

This clonotype was observed a few times. The rearrangement uses TRBV18 and TRBJ2-3; TRBD2 matches at 8 bases. With 2 bases clipped from V and 3 bases from J, the junction kept 7 bases outside the gene matches. The CDR3 extends over 16 amino acids. From germline, CDR1 is KGHSH and CDR2 LQKENI. CDR3 nucleotide sequence: TGTGCCAGCTCACCAGGGGCAGCGGGAGAGACAGATACGCAGTATTTT. Residues: CASSPGAAGETDTQYF.

The chain joins TRBV5-1 to TRBJ2-3, with 16 positions matching TRBD2. The length of the CDR3 is 17 residues. CDR1 is SGHRS, CDR2 YFSETQ, per germline. The V gene end was trimmed by 4 bases and the J gene end by 10 bases; junction bases not matched to a gene: 12. CDR3 sequence reads: CASSGGGGTSGGAAQYF. CDR3 nucleotide sequence: TGCGCCAGCAGCGGAGGAGGAGGGACTAGCGGGGGGGCGGCGCAGTATTTT.

The rearrangement uses TRBV18 and TRBJ1-4; TRBD1 matches at 7 bases. J lost 0 bases, V lost 4 bases, and 5 bases had no gene match. This CDR3 is built from 16 residues. Germline CDR1 is KGHSH and CDR2 is LQKENI. CDR3 DNA: TGTGCCAGCTCACGCGGGACAGTTGCAACTAATGAAAAACTGTTTTTT. Translation: CASSRGTVATNEKLFF. The entire variable domain, with the rest obtained from reference TRBV18 and TRBJ1-4, is as follows: NAGVMQNPRHLVRRRGQEARLRCSPMKGHSHVYWYRQLPEEGLKFMVYLQKENIIDESGMPKERFSAEFPKEGPSILRIQQVVRGDSAAYFCASSRGTVATNEKLFFGSGTQLSVL.

This clonotype was counted a single time. V is TRBV12-3 or TRBV12-4 and J is TRBJ2-7; D gene uncertain. Trimming cost V 6 bases and J 3 bases, with 12 bases left between them. The CDR3 length is 13 residues. CDR3 protein: CASSSDGIYEQYF. Written as DNA, the CDR3 is TGTGCCAGCAGCTCAGACGGAATCTACGAGCAGTACTTC.

The chain uses TRBV7-6 and TRBJ2-1; D possibly corresponds to TRBD2 (6 bases). The CDR3 length is 16 residues. Germline V CDR1 and CDR2: SGHVS, FNYEAQ. V lost 2 bases and J lost 3, with 14 bases in between. CDR3 coding DNA: TGTGCCAGCAGCTTATTTGCGGGGTCGGACTACAATGAGCAGTTCTTC. It yields the protein CASSLFAGSDYNEQFF.

Ten or more counts support this clonotype. The chain couples TRBV4-3 to TRBJ2-1, with TRBD2 matching over 13 bases. The CDR3 covers 15 residues. After removal of 2 bases from V and 9 bases from J, the junction contained 4 bases not matched to a gene. CDR1 is LGHNA, CDR2 YSLEER, per germline. The chain's CDR3 is CASSQTSGGAGEQFF. The CDR3 bases are TGCGCCAGCAGCCAAACTAGCGGGGGGGCAGGTGAGCAGTTCTTC.

Points on this clonotype: At one end, the junction sequence differs from germline, possibly due to a read error. The V call is TRBV20-1, the J call TRBJ1-6; TRBD1 matches at 9 bases. CDR3 length: 13 residues. Germline V CDR1 and CDR2: DFQATT, SNEGSKA (reference sequence). DNA of the CDR3: TGCAGTCCTAGAGGGACAGGGAATTCACCCCTCCACTTT. It yields the protein CSPRGTGNSPLHF.

This chain uses TRBV27 with TRBJ2-6, with D uncertain. Germline values: CDR1 MNHEY, CDR2 SMNVEV (reference sequence). Trimming cost V 3 bases and J 0 bases, with 9 bases left between them. This CDR3 is built from 16 residues. The CDR3 DNA sequence: TGTGCCAGCAGTTTTACCAGTCACTCTGGGGCCAACGTCCTGACTTTC. Amino acids: CASSFTSHSGANVLTF.